This TCR beta chain appears in the sequencing data of a study of blood T cell repertoires in COVID-19. The overall study: The United States, Italy and Spain were the sources of the acute and convalescent COVID-19 samples. In each case, the material was cDNA or gDNA derived from T cells, B-cell-depleted T cells, or PBMCs.

Source study methods: Amplification from reference gene primers served as the basis for estimated nucleated cell counts. Assay used: immunoSEQ multiplex PCR; TCRdb lists only in-frame clones, some missing. For V, J and clone size, that table is used; D and trimming come from the DNA. In the table there are about 300,000 clones, around 88% of which are singletons. Germline CDR1 SGHNT, CDR2 YYREEE (reference sequence). CDR3 size: 15 residues. V dropped 3 bases and J dropped 7; count of bases not matched to a gene: 12. The sequence came from a woman under 40 who had recovered from COVID-19. V usage is TRBV5-4 and J usage is TRBJ1-2; 7 bases line up with TRBD1. What was sequenced was peripheral blood. CDR3 protein: CASSSPAQGIRGYTF. CDR3 in DNA: TGTGCCAGCAGCTCACCTGCACAGGGGATTCGTGGCTACACCTTC.